Listed below are T cell receptor beta chains from one sample, sequenced in a study of T cell changes during pregnancy in multiple sclerosis. Generated by immunoSEQ multiplex PCR, the TCRdb table keeps only in-frame clones and is missing some. Found here are 85,000 to 100,000 clones, 92% of them singletons; the top ten hold around 2%. Sequenced material: peripheral blood, taken after pregnancy. These receptors were collected from a female donor with multiple sclerosis, enrolled in a pregnancy study. The CDR3 runs from the conserved cysteine through the conserved F or W. D genes are given only for firm matches. Size tells how often a clone was seen (once, few, many) or the class of an expanded clone, and some rows leave it out.

>TRBV7-2|NA|TRBJ1-2|once
TGTGCCAGCAGCTTAGGGGCGGGTAACTATGGCTACACCTTC
CASSLGAGNYGYTF
>TRBV28|TRBD2|TRBJ2-7|NA
TGTGCCAGCAGTTTGACGGCACTAGCGGGAGACGAGCAGTACTTC
CASSLTALAGDEQYF
>TRBV5-6|TRBD2|TRBJ2-4|NA
TGTGCCAGCAAAGCGGGGGTAGCCAAAAACATTCAGTACTTC
CASKAGVAKNIQYF
>TRBV25-1|NA|TRBJ1-1|NA
TGTGCCAGCAGTGAATTACTGGGGGCGAACACTGAAGCTTTCTTT
CASSELLGANTEAFF
>TRBV7-3|TRBD2|TRBJ2-3|NA
TGTGCCAGCAGCCTCGGCGGGGGGCACGCAGATACGCAGTATTTT
CASSLGGGHADTQYF
>TRBV6-5|NA|TRBJ2-2|NA
TGTGCCAGCAGTTACTCCCAGAACACCGGGGAGCTGTTTTTT
CASSYSQNTGELFF
>TRBV5-1|TRBD1|TRBJ1-2|NA
TGCGCCAGCAGCTGGACAGGTGAATCTAACCTCTATGGCTACACCTTC
CASSWTGESNLYGYTF
>TRBV10-2|NA|TRBJ2-4|NA
TGCGCCAGCAGGACAGGAGCCAAAAACATTCAGTACTTC
CASRTGAKNIQYF
>TRBV29-1|TRBD1|TRBJ1-2|NA
TGCAGCGTCGTGGGACAGGGGCACCTCTATGGCTACACCTTC
CSVVGQGHLYGYTF
>TRBV5-8|NA|TRBJ1-5|NA
TGTGCCAGCAGCTCAAGGACAGACTATAGCAATCAGCCCCAGCATTTT
CASSSRTDYSNQPQHF
>TRBV7-9|TRBD1|TRBJ2-7|NA
TGTGCCAGCAGTCAGGGACAGGGGACAACCTACGAGCAGTACTTC
CASSQGQGTTYEQYF
>TRBV9|TRBD1|TRBJ1-4|NA
TGTGCCAGCAGCGACGGACAGGGGGGCGGTGAAAAACTGTTTTTT
CASSDGQGGGEKLFF
>TRBV5-4|TRBD2|TRBJ2-3|NA
TGTGCCAGCAGCTTGGTGACTAGCCGGGGGACAGATACGCAGTATTTT
CASSLVTSRGTDTQYF
>TRBV7-2|TRBD1|TRBJ2-7|NA
TGTGCCAGCAGCTTGCCTGGACAGGGTTTGTACGAGCAGTACTTC
CASSLPGQGLYEQYF
>TRBV6-5|NA|TRBJ2-3|NA
TGTGCCAGCAGTCCTAACTCAGATACGCAGTATTTT
CASSPNSDTQYF
>TRBV5-1|NA|TRBJ2-5|NA
TGCGCCAGCAGCTTGGGGCAGGGAAAAGAGACCCAGTACTTC
CASSLGQGKETQYF
>TRBV30|NA|TRBJ2-1|NA
TGTGCCTGGAGCGAAAACACAGCTGAGCAGTTCTTC
CAWSENTAEQFF
>TRBV2|NA|TRBJ1-3|NA
TGTGCCAGCAGTCCACAGGGTTCCTTTGGAAACACCATATATTTT
CASSPQGSFGNTIYF
>TRBV28|NA|TRBJ2-7|NA
TGTGCCAGCAGTTCCTCAGTGCCCGAGCAGTACTTC
CASSSSVPEQYF
>TRBV6-6|NA|TRBJ1-3|NA
TGTGCCAGCAGTTACGCAGGGACAAGTGGAAACACCATATATTTT
CASSYAGTSGNTIYF
>TRBV5-1|TRBD2|TRBJ2-1|NA
TGCGCCAGCACCGTCGGCGGGGGCAATGAGCAGTTCTTC
CASTVGGGNEQFF
>TRBV7-2|NA|TRBJ1-2|NA
TGTGCCAGCAGCTTAGTGGCAGGGCGAGACAATGGCTACACCTTC
CASSLVAGRDNGYTF
>TRBV2|TRBD1|TRBJ1-2|NA
TGTGCCAGACGGGGCGACAGGGGTTCGGGTGGCTACACCTTC
CARRGDRGSGGYTF
>TRBV11-1|TRBD1|TRBJ2-2|NA
TGTGCCAGCAGCCCCGCCCACAGGGGGTTGGAGCTGTTTTTT
CASSPAHRGLELFF
>TRBV13|NA|TRBJ2-3|NA
TGTGCCAGCAGCTTTCGTTCCTCCACAGATACGCAGTATTTT
CASSFRSSTDTQYF
>TRBV27|TRBD2|TRBJ2-7|once
TGTGCCAGCAGGTCTGCGGGGGGGAACGACTCCTACGAGCAGTACTTC
CASRSAGGNDSYEQYF
>TRBV29-1|NA|TRBJ2-1|NA
TGCAGCGTAATTGGGAGGGGGAACAATGAGCAGTTCTTC
CSVIGRGNNEQFF
>TRBV7-2|TRBD1|TRBJ2-5|NA
TGTGCCAGCAGCTTAGCAGGGGGCGAGACCCAGTACTTC
CASSLAGGETQYF
>TRBV10-3|TRBD1|TRBJ1-2|NA
TGTGCCACCCACCCCCCACAGGGGCCGTTCTATGGCTACACCTTC
CATHPPQGPFYGYTF
>TRBV7-2|NA|TRBJ1-1|NA
TGTGCCAGCTTCAGCCAGGGAGGGAACACTGAAGCTTTCTTT
CASFSQGGNTEAFF
>TRBV7-2|TRBD1|TRBJ1-5|few
TGTGCCAGCAGCTCCTACGACAGGGGAGTTCAGGCCCAGCATTTT
CASSSYDRGVQAQHF
>TRBV4-1|NA|TRBJ1-5|NA
TGCGCCAGCAGCCAAGGCTCGGGGGGGTTGAATCAGCCCCAGCATTTT
CASSQGSGGLNQPQHF
>TRBV6-1|TRBD1|TRBJ1-1|NA
TGTGCCAGCAGTGATCGGTTCGCAGGGGGGAACACTGAAGCTTTCTTT
CASSDRFAGGNTEAFF
>TRBV2|TRBD1|TRBJ1-1|NA
TGTGCCAGTACAGGGGGTAGGAACACTGAAGCTTTCTTT
CASTGGRNTEAFF
>TRBV10-3|NA|TRBJ2-1|NA
TGTGCCATCAGTTGGGACAACAATGAGCAGTTCTTC
CAISWDNNEQFF
>TRBV7-9|TRBD2|TRBJ2-1|NA
TGTGCCAGCAGCGCCGATCCGGGACTAGCGAGCTCCTACAATGAGCAGTTCTTC
CASSADPGLASSYNEQFF
>TRBV30|NA|TRBJ1-1|NA
TGTGCCTGGAGCGGGGTGGAGTACACTGAAGCTTTCTTT
CAWSGVEYTEAFF
>TRBV19|TRBD1|TRBJ1-2|NA
TGTGCCAGTAGTCTTCCGACAGGGGGTGGCTACACCTTC
CASSLPTGGGYTF
>TRBV27|NA|TRBJ2-7|NA
TGTGCCAGCAGTGAGACAGGTTGGAAGTACTACGAGCAGTACTTC
CASSETGWKYYEQYF
>TRBV7-9|NA|TRBJ2-7|NA
TGTGCCAGCAGCCCAATTAGAGCCTACGAGCAGTACTTC
CASSPIRAYEQYF
>TRBV7-9|NA|TRBJ2-7|NA
TGTGCCAGCAGCTTAACCGCCGGGGGTAGGGACGAGCAGTACTTC
CASSLTAGGRDEQYF
>TRBV7-3|TRBD2|TRBJ2-7|NA
TGTGCCAGCAGCCAAACTAGCGGGGGGGCCTACGAGCAGTACTTC
CASSQTSGGAYEQYF
>TRBV19|NA|TRBJ2-3|NA
TGTGCCAGTAGCCCTCCGGGGGTAGCGCTTTACGATACGCAGTATTTT
CASSPPGVALYDTQYF
>TRBV18|NA|TRBJ2-2|NA
TGTGCCAGCTCCCAGCAGGGGCTACAGAACACCGGGGAGCTGTTTTTT
CASSQQGLQNTGELFF
>TRBV19|NA|TRBJ2-7|NA
TGTGCCAGTAGCGAGGGCGGGAAGGACTACGAGCAGTACTTC
CASSEGGKDYEQYF
>TRBV30|NA|TRBJ2-7|NA
TGTGCCCGCCGTGACCCAGCGGTAAACTCCTACGAGCAGTACTTC
CARRDPAVNSYEQYF
>TRBV5-4|NA|TRBJ2-1|NA
TGTGCCAGCAGCTTCCAAGGAGGAGGGGACTTGCGTGAGCAGTTCTTC
CASSFQGGGDLREQFF
>TRBV18|TRBD2|TRBJ2-5|NA
TGTGCCAGCTCACCACCGGGACTAGCGGGGCCCTCGGGGACCCAGTACTTC
CASSPPGLAGPSGTQYF
>TRBV5-1|NA|TRBJ1-2|NA
TGCGCCAGCAGCCCCCAGGGTGTTCAGAACTATGGCTACACCTTC
CASSPQGVQNYGYTF
>TRBV11-1|NA|TRBJ2-7|once
TGTGCCAGCAGCGGCAGACGGGGTATCTCCTACGAGCAGTACTTC
CASSGRRGISYEQYF
>TRBV7-9|TRBD1|TRBJ2-3|NA
TGTGCCAGCAGCTTATTGGGACAGGGGAATTCAGATACGCAGTATTTT
CASSLLGQGNSDTQYF
>TRBV4-3|TRBD1|TRBJ2-1|NA
TGCGCCAGCAGCGAAGAACCCGGGACAGGGGCCAATGAGCAGTTCTTC
CASSEEPGTGANEQFF
>TRBV5-5|NA|TRBJ1-1|NA
TGTGCCAGCAGACACCATCCAGGGGCGATGAACACTGAAGCTTTCTTT
CASRHHPGAMNTEAFF
>TRBV4-2|NA|TRBJ2-1|NA
TGTGCCAGCAGCCAGGGGGCTGTGGGTGGTGAGCAGTTCTTC
CASSQGAVGGEQFF
>TRBV4-1|NA|TRBJ1-2|NA
TGCGCCAGCAGCCAAGATGAGCGAGTCCGTATGGGCTACACCTTC
CASSQDERVRMGYTF
>TRBV19|TRBD1|TRBJ1-1|NA
TGTGCCAGTAGCTTAGGGACAGGCGATATGAACACTGAAGCTTTCTTT
CASSLGTGDMNTEAFF
>TRBV5-6|TRBD1|TRBJ1-1|NA
TGTGCCAGCAGCCCGATGCAGGGGGGAAACACTGAAGCTTTCTTT
CASSPMQGGNTEAFF
>TRBV10-3|NA|TRBJ2-7|NA
TGTGCCATCAACACTGGGGGGGGCAACTCCTACGAGCAGTACTTC
CAINTGGGNSYEQYF